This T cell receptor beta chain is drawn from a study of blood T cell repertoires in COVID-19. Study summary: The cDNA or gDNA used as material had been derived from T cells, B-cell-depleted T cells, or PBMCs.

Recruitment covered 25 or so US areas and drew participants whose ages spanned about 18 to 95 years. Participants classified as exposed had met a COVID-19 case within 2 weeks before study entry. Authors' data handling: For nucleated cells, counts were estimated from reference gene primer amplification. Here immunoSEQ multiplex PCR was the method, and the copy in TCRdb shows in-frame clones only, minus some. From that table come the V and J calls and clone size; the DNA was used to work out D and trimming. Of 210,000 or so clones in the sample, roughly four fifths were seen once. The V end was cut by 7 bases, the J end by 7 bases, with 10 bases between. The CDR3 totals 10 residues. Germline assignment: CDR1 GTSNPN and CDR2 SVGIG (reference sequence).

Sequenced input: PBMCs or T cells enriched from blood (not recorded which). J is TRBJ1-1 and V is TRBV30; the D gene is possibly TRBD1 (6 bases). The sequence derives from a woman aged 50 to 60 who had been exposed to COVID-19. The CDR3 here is CASQGFEAFF. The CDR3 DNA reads TGTGCCTCACAGGGATTTGAAGCTTTCTTT.